Listed below are T cell receptor beta chains from one sample, sequenced in a study of OX40 agonist ivuxolimab in advanced cancers. Clones were read by immunoSEQ multiplex PCR, and TCRdb kept only the in-frame ones, dropping some. Of about 21,000 clones in the sample, 88% are singletons; the top ten hold approximately 12%. Sequenced here: CD4+ or CD8+ T cells sorted from blood, sampled in a trial of the OX40 agonist ivuxolimab. The receptors were sampled from an adult with an advanced solid tumor such as melanoma, head and neck, liver or kidney cancer. CDR3s include the opening cysteine and the closing phenylalanine or tryptophan. The D gene is left open where the match is weak. Expanded clones are given a class, and other clones once, few, many or no size at all.

d_call: .; clone_size: few; v_call: TRBV2; j_call: TRBJ1-6; cdr3_nt: TGTGCCATGCTCAGGGTTGGCGGTTCACCCCTCCACTTT; cdr3_aa: CAMLRVGGSPLHF
d_call: .; clone_size: .; v_call: TRBV4-1; j_call: TRBJ2-7; cdr3_nt: TGCGCCAGCACCTACTACCTCTCCGGGACGTCTACCTACGAGCAGTACTTC; cdr3_aa: CASTYYLSGTSTYEQYF
d_call: TRBD1; clone_size: .; v_call: TRBV6-6; j_call: TRBJ2-1; cdr3_nt: TGTGCCAGCAGTTACACCCGGGACAGGGATTACAATGAGCAGTTCTTC; cdr3_aa: CASSYTRDRDYNEQFF
d_call: .; clone_size: .; v_call: TRBV30; j_call: TRBJ2-5; cdr3_nt: TGTGCCTGGAGTGCAGAGCAAGAGACCCAGTACTTC; cdr3_aa: CAWSAEQETQYF
d_call: .; clone_size: .; v_call: TRBV30; j_call: TRBJ1-1; cdr3_nt: TGTGCCTGGGGAGGACCGACAGGAAGGGCCCCGGCTTTCTTT; cdr3_aa: CAWGGPTGRAPAFF
d_call: .; clone_size: .; v_call: TRBV7-6; j_call: TRBJ2-1; cdr3_nt: TGTGCCAGCAGCTTACGACAGCTCTCCTACAATGAGCAGTTCTTC; cdr3_aa: CASSLRQLSYNEQFF
d_call: .; clone_size: .; v_call: TRBV4-1; j_call: TRBJ2-5; cdr3_nt: TGCGCCAGCAGCCAACAAGAGACCCAGTACTTC; cdr3_aa: CASSQQETQYF
d_call: TRBD1; clone_size: .; v_call: TRBV7-6; j_call: TRBJ2-1; cdr3_nt: TGTGCCAGCAGCTCGGGACAGGGCGATGAGCAGTTCTTC; cdr3_aa: CASSSGQGDEQFF
d_call: .; clone_size: .; v_call: TRBV6-5; j_call: TRBJ1-2; cdr3_nt: TGTGCCAGCTCCACTCTAATCAACTATGGCTACACCTTC; cdr3_aa: CASSTLINYGYTF
d_call: .; clone_size: few; v_call: TRBV12-5; j_call: TRBJ1-2; cdr3_nt: TGTGCTAGTGGTTTGTCCCGGGGCCGTGGCTACACCTTC; cdr3_aa: CASGLSRGRGYTF
d_call: .; clone_size: .; v_call: TRBV7-2; j_call: TRBJ2-1; cdr3_nt: TGTGCCAGCAGCCCCGGACTACCCGGGGGTTACAATGAGCAGTTCTTC; cdr3_aa: CASSPGLPGGYNEQFF
d_call: .; clone_size: .; v_call: TRBV9; j_call: TRBJ2-2; cdr3_nt: TGTGCCAGCAGCTCCCCTAGGCAGGGAAGCCCCGGGGAGCTGTTTTTT; cdr3_aa: CASSSPRQGSPGELFF
d_call: .; clone_size: .; v_call: TRBV30; j_call: TRBJ1-3; cdr3_nt: TGTGCCTGGGACATCTCTGGAAACACCATATATTTT; cdr3_aa: CAWDISGNTIYF
d_call: .; clone_size: .; v_call: TRBV6-5; j_call: TRBJ2-3; cdr3_nt: TGTGCCAGCAGTTACGCAGGGGTTTATGCAGATACGCAGTATTTT; cdr3_aa: CASSYAGVYADTQYF
d_call: TRBD2; clone_size: .; v_call: TRBV11-2; j_call: TRBJ2-5; cdr3_nt: TGTGCCAGCAGCCCCCCTAGCGGGAGGGGATGGGAGACCCAGTACTTC; cdr3_aa: CASSPPSGRGWETQYF
d_call: .; clone_size: .; v_call: TRBV30; j_call: TRBJ2-2; cdr3_nt: TGTGCCTGGCGTAACCCCGGGGAGCTGTTTTTT; cdr3_aa: CAWRNPGELFF
d_call: .; clone_size: .; v_call: TRBV6-4; j_call: TRBJ1-5; cdr3_nt: TGTGCCAGCAGTGACTTGACGTGGGGGTGGGGTCAGCCCCAGCATTTT; cdr3_aa: CASSDLTWGWGQPQHF
d_call: TRBD2; clone_size: .; v_call: TRBV7-3; j_call: TRBJ2-5; cdr3_nt: TGTGCCAGCAGCTCGCCTACTAGCGGGAGGGTTCAAGAGACCCAGTACTTC; cdr3_aa: CASSSPTSGRVQETQYF
d_call: TRBD1; clone_size: .; v_call: TRBV27; j_call: TRBJ1-5; cdr3_nt: TGTGCCAGCAGTCTATCACGACAGGGGGTGGGTCAGCCCCAGCATTTT; cdr3_aa: CASSLSRQGVGQPQHF
d_call: .; clone_size: .; v_call: TRBV7-7; j_call: TRBJ2-6; cdr3_nt: TGTGCCAGCAGCGAACGCCAAAGTCGGGCCAACGTCCTGACTTTC; cdr3_aa: CASSERQSRANVLTF
d_call: .; clone_size: .; v_call: TRBV9; j_call: TRBJ2-7; cdr3_nt: TGTGCCAGCAGCAGCGCAGGGGGGCCCTACGAGCAGTACTTC; cdr3_aa: CASSSAGGPYEQYF
d_call: TRBD1; clone_size: .; v_call: TRBV5-8; j_call: TRBJ2-7; cdr3_nt: TGTGCCAGCAGCTTGAGAAGGGGGCGGTTCGAGCAGTACTTC; cdr3_aa: CASSLRRGRFEQYF
d_call: TRBD2; clone_size: .; v_call: TRBV9; j_call: TRBJ2-1; cdr3_nt: TGTGCCAGCAGCCGTACGCCTAGCGGCTCCTACAATGAGCAGTTCTTC; cdr3_aa: CASSRTPSGSYNEQFF